This T cell receptor (beta chain) stems from a study of human T cells and chemical hapten exposure. As to time point: patch test 1, 2 weeks after DPC sensitization. Treatment noted: therapeutic diphenylcyclopropenone sensitization with weekly scalp DPC. The CDR3 spans 15 residues. Germline CDR1 and CDR2: DFQATT and SNEGSKA (reference sequence). Between the trimmed V and J ends, which lost 0 bases and 4 bases, there was a span of 16 bases. Attachment of unique molecular identifiers to individual cDNA molecules was performed in the library. TCRdb itself ran the RACE reads through MiXCR, one entry per CDR3 protein. The table has some 200,000 distinct CDR3 sequences, more than 20% seen once; the top ten hold about 6.7%.

The sequences come from whole blood, collected in connection with sensitization to the hapten diphenylcyclopropenone (DPC). J is TRBJ2-7 and V is TRBV20-1, with a possible D match to TRBD2 (5 bases). This TCR derives from a woman aged 50 to 60 with alopecia areata. Some clones in this sample may be carry-over from other donors' samples. CDR3 in amino acids: CSARETRGNSYEQYF. CDR3 nucleotides: TGCAGTGCTAGAGAAACTAGAGGGAATAGTTACGAGCAGTACTTC.